The next 31 T cell receptor beta chains were all read from a single sample in a study of blood T cells in healthy people across ages. A second roughly 7 to 12 cycle PCR used barcoded and J-beta primers. TCRdb processed the 5' RACE reads anew with MiXCR; each CDR3 protein has one entry. Of hundreds of thousands of distinct CDR3 sequences listed, about 56% were seen once; the top ten hold 20% to 30%. Sequenced material: blood. The receptors come from a man aged 35-49 years in good health.

V is TRBV7-9 and J is TRBJ2-4; D may be TRBD1 or TRBD2 (5 bases each). The DNA matches TRBJ2-5 better at its end, which makes the J call doubtful. CDR3 length: 15 residues. Germline V CDR1 and CDR2: SEHNR, FQNEAQ (reference sequence). CDR3 residues: CASSVSTGRQETQYF. CDR3 coding DNA: TGTGCCAGCAGCGTTAGTACGGGGCGCCAGGAGACCCAGTACTTC.

The chain has TRBV7-9 and TRBJ2-6; 9 nucleotides align to TRBD1. This CDR3 region has 18 residues. CDR1 is SEHNR, CDR2 FQNEAQ, per germline (reference sequence). Losses at the gene ends were 4 bases for V and 2 bases for J; bases not matched to a gene: 9. The DNA for the CDR3 is TGTGCCAGCAGCTCCCGAACAGGGGGCCCAACTGGGGCCAACGTCCTGACTTTC. Residues: CASSSRTGGPTGANVLTF.

The sample holds a few counts of this clonotype. The chain uses TRBV12-3 or TRBV12-4 and TRBJ2-6; D is uncertain. The CDR3 has 15 residues. Trimming pared 3 bases from V and 0 bases from J, leaving 6 bases between. DNA for the CDR3: TGTGCCAGCAGTTTTCTAAACTCTGGGGCCAACGTCCTGACTTTC. The encoded protein is CASSFLNSGANVLTF.

The chain recombines TRBV12-3 or TRBV12-4 with TRBJ2-3; the D gene is possibly TRBD2 (5 bases). V lost 3 bases and J 1 base, leaving 11 bases between the germline ends. The CDR3 consists of 15 residues. CDR3 sequence: CASSFGRRGTDTQYF. CDR3 nucleotide sequence: TGTGCCAGCAGTTTTGGTCGGCGGGGCACAGATACGCAGTATTTT.

This chain uses TRBV7-9 with TRBJ2-5, with 7 bases that match TRBD2. V shed 1 base and J 1 base; nucleotides not matched to a gene: 9. From germline, CDR1 is SEHNR and CDR2 FQNEAQ (reference sequence). CDR3 length: 17 amino acids. CDR3 DNA: TGTGCCAGCAGCTTAGGACGAGCGGGACTAATCCAAGAGACCCAGTACTTC. The encoded protein is CASSLGRAGLIQETQYF. The whole variable domain, remainder taken from reference TRBV7-9 and TRBJ2-5, is DTGVSQNPRHKITKRGQNVTFRCDPISEHNRLYWYRQTLGQGPEFLTYFQNEAQLEKSRLLSDRFSAERPKGSFSTLEIQRTEQGDSAMYLCASSLGRAGLIQETQYFGPGTRLLVL.

This clonotype was detected only a few times. The genes are TRBV24-1 and TRBJ2-5, with TRBD2 matching 10 bases. The germline gives CDR1 KGHDR, CDR2 SFDVKD. The CDR3 covers 15 residues. V shed 7 bases, J shed 4 bases, and the junction held 8 bases outside the gene matches. The CDR3 region has the DNA TGTGCCACCAGAGCGAGCGGGGGGGCGCGAGAGACCCAGTACTTC. Residues: CATRASGGARETQYF.

V is TRBV20-1 and J is TRBJ2-1; the D gene is possibly TRBD2 (5 bases). This CDR3 contains 15 residues. The germline gives CDR1 DFQATT, CDR2 SNEGSKA (reference sequence). With 0 bases removed from V and 6 bases from J, the gap between germline ends came to 15 bases. CDR3: CSARDTRTAVNEQFF. CDR3 DNA: TGCAGTGCTAGAGACACGCGGACTGCAGTCAATGAGCAGTTCTTC.

The gene calls are TRBV29-1 and TRBJ1-1, with 7 nucleotides matching TRBD1. Trimming cost V 5 bases and J 1 base; bases outside gene matches: 10. Germline loops: CDR1 SQVTM, CDR2 ANQGSEA. The CDR3 extends over 15 amino acids. The CDR3 spells CSVMTAGTANTEAFF. DNA of the CDR3: TGCAGCGTTATGACCGCTGGGACAGCGAACACTGAAGCTTTCTTT.

The chain has TRBV5-6 and TRBJ2-7; no clear D gene. The CDR3 is made up of 13 amino acids. Germline CDR1 and CDR2: SGHDT and YYEEEE. V was clipped by 5 bases and J by 1 base, with 10 bases between them. The CDR3 here is CASRVMGSYEQYF. CDR3 nucleotides: TGTGCCAGCAGGGTCATGGGTTCCTACGAGCAGTACTTC.

This chain joins TRBV6-1 and TRBJ2-6; D uncertain. The CDR3 is 14 amino acids. The V end lost 0 bases, the J end lost 2 bases, and 2 bases lay between the germline ends. Germline CDR1 MNHNS, CDR2 SASEGT. The CDR3 protein is CASSEATGANVLTF. CDR3 bases: TGTGCCAGCAGTGAAGCGACTGGGGCCAACGTCCTGACTTTC.

CDR3 loop: CASSLALRLAVTYNEQFF. In DNA, the CDR3 is TGTGCCAGCAGCTTGGCCCTCCGGCTAGCGGTAACCTACAATGAGCAGTTCTTC. The chain is built from TRBV11-2 and TRBJ2-1; 7 bases agree with TRBD2. Looked up from germline, CDR1 is SGHAT and CDR2 is FQNNGV. After removal of 3 bases from V and 2 bases from J, the junction contained 13 bases not matched to a gene. The CDR3 extends over 18 amino acids.

This chain links TRBV28 with TRBJ2-7; 10 bases are shared with TRBD2. Per germline, CDR1 MDHEN and CDR2 SYDVKM. Germline trimming cut 1 base from V and 5 bases from J; bases unmatched to any gene: 5. CDR3 length: 15 amino acids. The CDR3 region has the DNA TGTGCCAGCAGTTTATTGGCTAGCGGGAGCCACGAGCAGTACTTC. Translated, it gives CASSLLASGSHEQYF.

CDR3 in amino acids: CSGVSNEQFF. The CDR3 DNA follows: TGCAGCGGGGTAAGCAATGAGCAGTTCTTC. The gene calls are TRBV29-1 and TRBJ2-1; D uncertain. V was clipped by 7 bases and J by 6 bases, with 7 bases between them. CDR1 SQVTM and CDR2 ANQGSEA come from the germline V gene. CDR3 length: 10 amino acids.

As DNA, the CDR3 is TGTGCCTGGGATCAATCCGGGACAGTGGTCATGAACACTGAAGCTTTCTTT. This sequence encodes CAWDQSGTVVMNTEAFF. The chain recombines TRBV30 with TRBJ1-1, with 7 bases matching TRBD1. The CDR3 sequence is 17 residues long. V was pared by 5 bases and J by 0 bases, with 15 bases of the junction left unmatched. Germline V gene sequence: CDR1 GTSNPN, CDR2 SVGIG (reference sequence).

CDR3 amino acids: CASSPSFSGRAFF. The DNA of the CDR3 is TGTGCCAGCAGCCCATCCTTTTCAGGGCGGGCTTTCTTT. The genes are TRBV6-6 and TRBJ1-1, with D possibly TRBD1 on 5 matching bases. Germline assignment: CDR1 MNHNY and CDR2 SVGAGI (reference sequence). The germline V and J ends were trimmed by 6 bases and 11 bases, with 19 bases remaining between them. The CDR3 length is 13 residues.

This sequence joins TRBV5-1 and TRBJ2-1; D is tentatively TRBD1 or TRBD2 (6 bases each). Trimming pared 4 bases from V and 7 bases from J, leaving 18 bases between. This CDR3 spans 15 amino acids. CDR1 is SGHRS and CDR2 is YFSETQ in the germline V gene. The CDR3 bases are TGCGCCAGCAGCGGGGGGCCCCCAATCCAGAATGAGCAGTTCTTC. It specifies CASSGGPPIQNEQFF.

This rearrangement joins TRBV7-3 to TRBJ2-1; no reliable D call. V was shortened by 4 bases and J by 10 bases, with 14 bases between the two germline ends. CDR3 size: 13 residues. The V gene's germline CDR1 is SGHTA and CDR2 FQGTGA. The CDR3 sequence is CASSSPGGREQFF. CDR3 nucleotide sequence: TGTGCCAGCAGCTCCCCGGGTGGACGCGAGCAGTTCTTC.

The chain employs TRBV28 and TRBJ1-5, with 7 bases matching TRBD1. From germline, CDR1 is MDHEN and CDR2 SYDVKM. The CDR3 runs to 14 residues. V was pared by 6 bases and J by 4 bases, with 6 bases of the junction left unmatched. In DNA form, the CDR3 reads TGTGCCAGCAGACCCGACAGGGTAAATCAGCCCCAGCATTTT. This codes for CASRPDRVNQPQHF. The full variable domain, completed using reference TRBV28 and TRBJ1-5, is DVKVTQSSRYLVKRTGEKVFLECVQDMDHENMFWYRQDPGLGLRLIYFSYDVKMKEKGDIPEGYSVSREKKERFSLILESASTNQTSMYLCASRPDRVNQPQHFGDGTRLSIL.

Concerning this clonotype itself: A much more abundant neighbour one base away suggests this may be a read error. V gene TRBV7-6 combines with J gene TRBJ2-1, with 7 bases aligning to TRBD1. CDR1 and CDR2 from the germline V gene are SGHVS and FNYEAQ. CDR3 size: 14 residues. Trimming removed 6 bases from V and 6 bases from J; junction bases left unmatched: 8. This chain's CDR3 is CASSVQQGRNEQFF. The CDR3 DNA reads as TGTGCCAGCAGTGTACAACAGGGGCGCAATGAGCAGTTCTTC. Full variable domain (remainder filled in from reference TRBV7-6 and TRBJ2-1): GAGVSQSPRYKVTKRGQDVALRCDPISGHVSLYWYRQALGQGPEFLTYFNYEAQQDKSGLPNDRFSAERPEGSISTLTIQRTEQRDSAMYRCASSVQQGRNEQFFGPGTRLTVL.

V usage is TRBV5-5 and J usage is TRBJ2-3; 13 bases match TRBD2. CDR1 SGHKS and CDR2 YYEKEE come from the germline V gene (reference sequence). The CDR3 spans 18 residues. V trimming: 5 bases; J trimming: 2 bases; junction bases outside the gene matches: 11. This CDR3 is CASRRGLTSGGTTDTQYF. For the CDR3, the DNA is TGTGCCAGCAGAAGAGGGTTGACTAGCGGGGGGACCACAGATACGCAGTATTTT.

V is TRBV5-1 and J is TRBJ2-1, with D uncertain. This CDR3 has 12 amino acids. Germline V gene data show CDR1 as SGHRS and CDR2 as YFSETQ. V lost 3 bases to trimming and J lost 8 bases, with 9 bases between them. The CDR3 loop is CASSWSIDEQFF. Written as DNA, the CDR3 is TGCGCCAGCAGCTGGAGCATTGATGAGCAGTTCTTC. Full variable domain (outside the CDR3, taken from reference TRBV5-1 and TRBJ2-1): KAGVTQTPRYLIKTRGQQVTLSCSPISGHRSVSWYQQTPGQGLQFLFEYFSETQRNKGNFPGRFSGRQFSNSRSEMNVSTLELGDSALYLCASSWSIDEQFFGPGTRLTVL.

V is TRBV29-1 and J is TRBJ1-1; D unresolved. Trimming cost V 7 bases and J 7 bases, with 19 bases left between them. The CDR3 totals 13 residues. The germline gives CDR1 SQVTM, CDR2 ANQGSEA. CDR3 sequence reads: CSAQKDSTFEAFF. The CDR3 DNA follows: TGCAGCGCCCAAAAGGACTCAACTTTTGAAGCTTTCTTT.

This clonotype has a handful of counts. The chain links TRBV5-1 to TRBJ2-5; D is perhaps TRBD2 (5 bases). Germline lookup yields CDR1 SGHRS and CDR2 YFSETQ. The CDR3 extends over 13 amino acids. V lost 2 bases and J lost 5, with 10 bases in between. This chain's CDR3 is CASSFWERETQYF. The CDR3 nucleotides read TGCGCCAGCAGCTTTTGGGAGCGGGAGACCCAGTACTTC.

The chain is built from TRBV29-1 and TRBJ1-1; D gene uncertain. V was pared by 7 bases and J by 3 bases, with 12 bases between. The CDR3 covers 12 residues. Germline CDR1 is SQVTM and CDR2 is ANQGSEA. The CDR3 DNA reads as TGCAGCGCCCGCTTCCGATACACTGAAGCTTTCTTT. Its translation is CSARFRYTEAFF.

The rearrangement links TRBV29-1 to TRBJ2-7; D is possibly TRBD1 or TRBD2 (5 bases each). The CDR3 length is 14 residues. Trimming left V 5 bases short and J 2 bases short, with 16 bases between. The V gene's germline CDR1 is SQVTM and CDR2 ANQGSEA. CDR3 bases: TGCAGCGTTAAGTCCGGGACCATTACCTACGAGCAGTACTTC. This encodes CSVKSGTITYEQYF.

This chain joins TRBV28 and TRBJ2-5; D ambiguous. This CDR3 is built from 14 residues. Germline V gene sequence: CDR1 MDHEN, CDR2 SYDVKM. The V gene lost 3 bases and the J gene lost 5 bases, with 13 bases spanning the gap. The CDR3: CASSLTLGSETQYF. Here the CDR3 DNA reads TGTGCCAGCAGTTTGACCCTGGGGTCGGAGACCCAGTACTTC. Complete variable domain (other parts from reference TRBV28 and TRBJ2-5): DVKVTQSSRYLVKRTGEKVFLECVQDMDHENMFWYRQDPGLGLRLIYFSYDVKMKEKGDIPEGYSVSREKKERFSLILESASTNQTSMYLCASSLTLGSETQYFGPGTRLLVL.

This clonotype has at least ten counts. The chain joins TRBV7-2 to TRBJ2-7; 7 nucleotides align to TRBD1. The CDR3 is 15 residues long. The germline V gene has CDR1 SGHTA and CDR2 FQGNSA. Germline trimming cut 5 bases from V and 6 bases from J; bases unmatched to any gene: 13. The chain's CDR3 is CASSLMTGIQGEQYF. The CDR3 nucleotides read TGTGCCAGCAGCCTAATGACAGGGATACAGGGCGAGCAGTACTTC.

At least ten counts were recorded for this clonotype. The chain couples TRBV5-1 to TRBJ2-7, with a possible D match to TRBD1 (6 bases). V was cut by 2 bases and J by 3 bases, with 12 bases left in between. The CDR3 runs to 14 residues. The germline gives CDR1 SGHRS, CDR2 YFSETQ. CDR3 nucleotides: TGCGCCAGCAGCTTAGGAACAGGGCTCTACGAGCAGTACTTC. It encodes CASSLGTGLYEQYF.

The chain links TRBV12-3 or TRBV12-4 to TRBJ2-5; TRBD1 is a possible D gene (6 bases). The CDR3 is made up of 18 amino acids. The V end lost 3 bases, the J end lost 2 bases, and 22 bases lay between the germline ends. The chain's CDR3 is CASSLRRQVGDPQETQYF. In DNA, the CDR3 is TGTGCCAGCAGTTTGAGGCGACAGGTGGGCGATCCGCAAGAGACCCAGTACTTC.

This chain uses TRBV5-1 with TRBJ1-5; D might be TRBD1 (6 bases). Deletions cut 4 bases from V and 3 bases from J, with 11 bases between. Germline V gene sequence: CDR1 SGHRS, CDR2 YFSETQ. The CDR3 has 14 residues. CDR3 nucleotide sequence: TGCGCCAGCAGCCAGACAGGAAACAATCAGCCCCAGCATTTT. This encodes CASSQTGNNQPQHF.

This chain connects TRBV24-1 to TRBJ2-6; no firm D call. CDR3 length: 12 residues. Germline assignment: CDR1 KGHDR and CDR2 SFDVKD. Trimming removed 7 bases at V and 6 bases at J, with 6 bases between. The CDR3 region has the DNA TGTGCCACCAGAGACCAGGCCAACGTCCTGACTTTC. Its protein is CATRDQANVLTF.